Reported below is one T cell receptor beta chain. These data come from a study of blood T cell repertoires in COVID-19. Study information: PBMCs, B-cell-depleted T cells, or T cells provided the cDNA or gDNA that made up the material.

Some clones are missing from TCRdb's copy, which holds only in-frame ones; the method was immunoSEQ multiplex PCR. The sample has about 140,000 clones, 84% seen once. Germline V gives CDR1 MNHEY, CDR2 SVGEGT. Trimming cost V 2 bases and J 5 bases, with 18 bases left between them. CDR3 length: 17 residues. This receptor was identified in a man aged 60 to 75 with active or convalescent COVID-19. Sequenced sample: peripheral blood. This chain links TRBV6-2 or TRBV6-3 with TRBJ2-2; D is perhaps TRBD1 (6 bases). CDR3 sequence reads: CASSYLLDSIRTGELFF. In DNA form, the CDR3 reads TGTGCCAGCAGTTACCTTCTGGACAGTATCAGGACCGGGGAGCTGTTTTTT.